The 26 T cell receptor beta chains presented below share a single source sample, sequenced in a study of T cells after yellow fever vaccination. TCRdb ran MiXCR on the 5' RACE reads and lists one entry per CDR3 protein. The sample shows a few hundred thousand distinct CDR3 sequences, around 21% of them seen only once. The sequences come from PBMCs, collected 15 days after the yellow fever booster vaccination. Source of these receptors: a man between 25 and 39 years old who received the YFV17D yellow fever vaccine.

The chain has TRBV6-1 and TRBJ2-5, with 7 bases aligning to TRBD2. The germline V gene encodes CDR1 MNHNS and CDR2 SASEGT. V shed 7 bases, J shed 7 bases, and the junction held 3 bases outside the gene matches. The CDR3 loop spans 11 amino acids. The CDR3 reads CASITGGTQYF. CDR3 nucleotide sequence: TGTGCCAGCATCACGGGAGGGACCCAGTACTTC.

The chain employs TRBV4-3 and TRBJ2-7; D unresolved. This CDR3 has 15 amino acids. V was shortened by 3 bases and J by 3 bases, with 15 bases between the two germline ends. Germline values: CDR1 LGHNA, CDR2 YSLEER. For the CDR3, the DNA is TGCGCCAGCAGCCATCCCGGTAGGGCTAGCTACGAGCAGTACTTC. Translation: CASSHPGRASYEQYF.

J is TRBJ2-5 and V is TRBV20-1, with 7 nucleotides matching TRBD2. The V gene end was trimmed by 5 bases and the J gene end by 5 bases; junction bases not matched to a gene: 11. Germline V CDR1 and CDR2: DFQATT, SNEGSKA (reference sequence). The CDR3 runs 14 residues. CDR3 DNA sequence: TGCAGTGCTGATCGGGGACTATTAGCGGAGACCCAGTACTTC. Residues: CSADRGLLAETQYF.

In this sample, this clonotype turned up a few times. This chain links TRBV7-9 with TRBJ2-1, with TRBD2 matching over 8 bases. The CDR3 runs to 14 residues. V shed 5 bases and J 6 bases; nucleotides not matched to a gene: 6. The germline gives CDR1 SEHNR, CDR2 FQNEAQ (reference sequence). The CDR3 is CASSRAGEINEQFF. Here the CDR3 DNA reads TGTGCCAGCAGCAGAGCGGGAGAGATCAATGAGCAGTTCTTC.

The V gene is TRBV12-3 or TRBV12-4, the J gene TRBJ1-1; maybe TRBD1 (5 bases). With 1 base removed from V and 3 bases from J, the gap between germline ends came to 12 bases. This CDR3 has 15 residues. Written as DNA, the CDR3 is TGTGCCAGCAGTTTAGAAGCTGCGGGGCACACTGAAGCTTTCTTT. Amino acid sequence: CASSLEAAGHTEAFF.

This clonotype was seen only a few times. This chain connects TRBV29-1 to TRBJ2-6; D remains ambiguous. The germline V and J ends were trimmed by 5 bases and 0 bases, with 11 bases remaining between them. The CDR3 consists of 15 residues. CDR1 and CDR2 (germline): SQVTM, ANQGSEA. The CDR3 DNA follows: TGCAGCGTTAGGATCGGTAGCTCTGGGGCCAACGTCCTGACTTTC. It specifies CSVRIGSSGANVLTF.

This sequence joins TRBV5-1 and TRBJ2-1; 9 positions match TRBD2. With 0 bases clipped from V and 7 bases from J, the junction kept 5 bases outside the gene matches. This CDR3 spans 15 amino acids. Germline V gives CDR1 SGHRS, CDR2 YFSETQ. The CDR3 DNA reads as TGCGCCAGCAGCTTGGTCGCTAGCGGGGAAAATGAGCAGTTCTTC. It yields the protein CASSLVASGENEQFF.

This clonotype has ten or more counts. CDR3 residues: CATSSNGAGSTEAFF. The CDR3 DNA sequence: TGTGCCACCAGCAGCAACGGGGCTGGCAGCACTGAAGCTTTCTTT. The chain joins TRBV15 to TRBJ1-1, with a weak D call TRBD1 (5 bases). Germline CDR1 is LNHNV and CDR2 is YYDKDF (reference sequence). V shed 3 bases and J shed 4 bases, with 15 bases lying between them. The CDR3 runs to 15 residues.

This clonotype was recorded a few times. The rearrangement joins TRBV20-1 to TRBJ2-3; D gene ambiguous. Trimming removed 0 bases from V and 11 bases from J, with 18 bases in between. CDR1 and CDR2 (germline): DFQATT, SNEGSKA (reference sequence). The CDR3 covers 14 residues. DNA of the CDR3: TGCAGTGCTAGAGATCCCGGCCTCTCCCTGGAGCAGTATTTT. It encodes CSARDPGLSLEQYF.

This clonotype has more than one count but fewer than ten. The chain uses TRBV7-9 and TRBJ2-7, with 8 bases lining up with TRBD1. Trimming at V came to 5 bases and at J to 2 bases, leaving 8 bases not matched to a gene. Germline values: CDR1 SEHNR, CDR2 FQNEAQ (reference sequence). The CDR3 length is 15 residues. The CDR3 DNA follows: TGTGCCAGCAGCACGAGGGACAGGCCCACCTACGAGCAGTACTTC. Translating it yields CASSTRDRPTYEQYF.

The V and J genes are TRBV21-1 and TRBJ2-3; the table gives TRBD1 as D, unverified against the DNA. TRBV21-1 is termed a pseudogene. There are 20 residues in the CDR3. CDR3 sequence (DNA): TGTGCCAGCAGCATCCGGGACCGAAGGAACCGCCGCATAATCACAGATACGCAGTATTTT. Translated: CASSIRDRRNRRIITDTQYF.

This rearrangement joins TRBV27 to TRBJ1-3; D unresolved. Trimming cost V 4 bases and J 7 bases, with 14 bases left between them. Germline V gene lookup returns CDR1 MNHEY and CDR2 SMNVEV (reference sequence). This CDR3 spans 14 amino acids. The CDR3 nucleotides are TGTGCCAGCAGTTCCAACCCGAAGTGGAACACCATATATTTT. The encoded protein is CASSSNPKWNTIYF.

The chain couples TRBV7-2 to TRBJ2-7, with a tentative D call TRBD1 (6 bases). The germline gives CDR1 SGHTA, CDR2 FQGNSA. Between the trimmed V and J ends, which lost 5 bases and 10 bases, there was a span of 42 bases. CDR3 length equals 21 residues. The CDR3 here is CASSQTLSRTELRAGITGQYF. CDR3 DNA: TGTGCCAGCAGCCAGACCCTTTCCCGGACAGAACTACGAGCAGGGATAACCGGCCAGTACTTC. Variable domain in full (rest from reference TRBV7-2 and TRBJ2-7): GAGVSQSPSNKVTEKGKDVELRCDPISGHTALYWYRQSLGQGLEFLIYFQGNSAPDKSGLPSDRFSAERTGGSVSTLTIQRTQQEDSAVYLCASSQTLSRTELRAGITGQYFGPGTRLTVT.

The chain uses TRBV20-1 and TRBJ2-5, with 11 bases identical to TRBD2. The trim removed 6 bases at V and 5 bases at J, leaving 8 bases unmatched. The CDR3 covers 14 residues. Germline assignment: CDR1 DFQATT and CDR2 SNEGSKA (reference sequence). The CDR3 protein is CSAARGLADETQYF. Written as DNA, the CDR3 is TGCAGTGCAGCCCGGGGACTAGCGGACGAGACCCAGTACTTC.

The chain employs TRBV7-2 and TRBJ2-5; D gene uncertain. The germline V gene encodes CDR1 SGHTA and CDR2 FQGNSA. Trimming cost V 4 bases and J 4 bases, with 13 bases left between them. The CDR3 is 14 residues long. The CDR3 nucleotides read TGTGCCAGCAGCTGGACCCTAGTGGGAGAGACCCAGTACTTC. Translation: CASSWTLVGETQYF.

Written as DNA, the CDR3 is TGCAGTGCCCCCTTCCCCCCAGGAAGGAACACTGAAGCTTTCTTT. Residues: CSAPFPPGRNTEAFF. The chain carries TRBV20-1 and TRBJ1-1; no firm D call. CDR3 length: 15 residues. Trimming took off 6 bases at V and 1 base at J, with 18 bases between the two ends. In germline, CDR1 is DFQATT, CDR2 SNEGSKA (reference sequence).

This clonotype was seen ten or more times. CDR3 DNA: TGCAGTGCTAGGTCGGCTGTTATTACTTACACAGATACGCAGTATTTT. Residues: CSARSAVITYTDTQYF. The chain couples TRBV20-1 to TRBJ2-3; D unresolved. V was cut by 3 bases and J by 2 bases, with 18 bases left in between. The germline V gene has CDR1 DFQATT and CDR2 SNEGSKA (reference sequence). CDR3 length equals 16 residues.

This clonotype was picked up a small number of times. CDR3 coding DNA: TGTGCCAGCAGTGAAGGGGATGGAAACACCATATATTTT. This sequence encodes CASSEGDGNTIYF. The chain joins TRBV2 to TRBJ1-3; D is uncertain. Trimming pared 1 base from V and 3 bases from J, leaving 4 bases between. The germline V gene encodes CDR1 SNHLY and CDR2 FYNNEI. This CDR3 comprises 13 residues.

This clonotype was recorded only once. The chain combines TRBV30 with TRBJ2-1; 13 bases match TRBD2. Germline CDR1 is GTSNPN and CDR2 is SVGIG (reference sequence). The junction had 3 bases not matched to a gene; V was cut back by 3 bases and J by 7 bases. This CDR3 comprises 14 residues. CDR3 loop: CAWSRTSGSNEQFF. In DNA form, the CDR3 reads TGTGCCTGGAGCCGGACTAGCGGGAGTAATGAGCAGTTCTTC.

This clonotype occurred a few times. J is TRBJ2-5 and V is TRBV29-1, with a weak D call TRBD2 (7 bases). V was cut by 8 bases and J by 3 bases, with 28 bases left in between. CDR1 and CDR2 (germline): SQVTM, ANQGSEA. The CDR3 has 17 residues. The CDR3: CSPPRRGRGEGKETQYF. Here the CDR3 DNA reads TGCAGCCCTCCCAGGAGGGGAAGGGGGGAGGGTAAAGAGACCCAGTACTTC.

The V gene is TRBV20-1, the J gene TRBJ2-3; D is perhaps TRBD1 (5 bases). CDR1 and CDR2 from the germline V gene are DFQATT and SNEGSKA (reference sequence). The V end was cut by 5 bases, the J end by 2 bases, with 8 bases between. The CDR3 has 12 amino acids. The CDR3 region is CSAWGNTDTQYF. In nucleotides, the CDR3 is TGCAGTGCTTGGGGCAACACAGATACGCAGTATTTT.

This clonotype was observed a few times. V is TRBV12-3 or TRBV12-4 and J is TRBJ2-1, with TRBD2 identical over 8 bases. Losses at the gene ends were 6 bases for V and 7 bases for J; bases not matched to a gene: 8. The CDR3 has 14 residues. CDR3 DNA sequence: TGTGCCAGCAGCATTACTCCTAGCGGGAATGAGCAGTTCTTC. Its protein is CASSITPSGNEQFF.

The chain links TRBV20-1 to TRBJ2-1; TRBD2 agrees at 12 bases. Germline V gives CDR1 DFQATT, CDR2 SNEGSKA (reference sequence). The CDR3 runs 15 residues. Unmatched junction bases numbered 6, after V lost 6 bases and J lost 3 bases. This CDR3 is CSAIGLAGHYNEQFF. As DNA, the CDR3 is TGCAGTGCCATCGGACTAGCGGGACACTACAATGAGCAGTTCTTC.

V gene TRBV7-2 combines with J gene TRBJ2-1; D is possibly TRBD1 (5 bases). Germline CDR1 reads SGHTA; CDR2 reads FQGNSA. The CDR3 totals 16 residues. Trimming removed 5 bases at V and 6 bases at J, with 20 bases between. CDR3 residues: CASSLIGAIPSNEQFF. The CDR3, as DNA: TGTGCCAGCAGCCTCATTGGGGCCATCCCAAGCAATGAGCAGTTCTTC.

J is TRBJ2-7 and V is TRBV12-3 or TRBV12-4; 8 bases are shared with TRBD1. The length of the CDR3 is 15 residues. V trimming: 5 bases; J trimming: 2 bases; junction bases outside the gene matches: 8. The CDR3 is CASSVGQGETYEQYF. DNA for the CDR3: TGTGCCAGCAGTGTCGGACAGGGTGAGACCTACGAGCAGTACTTC.

The CDR3 sequence: CASSSTLAKLFF. DNA of the CDR3: TGTGCCAGCAGCTCCACCCTAGCGAAACTGTTTTTT. The gene calls are TRBV11-2 and TRBJ1-4; D is unclear. V lost 4 bases and J 11 bases, leaving 11 bases between the germline ends. Per the germline V gene, CDR1 is SGHAT and CDR2 is FQNNGV. This CDR3 has 12 amino acids.